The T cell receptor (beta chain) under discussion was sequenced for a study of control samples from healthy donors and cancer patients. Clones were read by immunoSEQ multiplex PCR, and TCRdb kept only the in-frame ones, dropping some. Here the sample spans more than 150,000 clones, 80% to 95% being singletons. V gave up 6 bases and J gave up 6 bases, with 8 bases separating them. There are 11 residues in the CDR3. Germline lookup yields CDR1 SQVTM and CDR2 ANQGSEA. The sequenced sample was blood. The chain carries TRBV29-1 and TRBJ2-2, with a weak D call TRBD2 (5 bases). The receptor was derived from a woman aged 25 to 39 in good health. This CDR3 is CSVAGAGELFF. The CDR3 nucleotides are TGCAGCGTCGCGGGTGCCGGGGAGCTGTTTTTT.